The 16 T cell receptor beta chains below were found in one sample sequenced in a study of human T cells and chemical hapten exposure. TCRdb re-called the RACE reads through MiXCR, storing one row per CDR3 protein. Seen here are about 160,000 distinct CDR3 sequences, roughly 26% observed once, and the top ten hold about 2%. Time point denoted: patch test 3, about 24 weeks after DPC sensitization. Treatment in this sample: therapeutic diphenylcyclopropenone sensitization with weekly scalp DPC. The sample consisted of whole blood, taken in connection with sensitization to the hapten diphenylcyclopropenone (DPC). The receptors stem from a woman in her late teens or twenties with alopecia areata. Some clones in this sample may be carry-over from other donors' samples.

The V call is TRBV10-3, the J call TRBJ1-5, with a weak D call TRBD1 (6 bases). Trimming stripped 5 bases from V and 0 bases from J, with 8 bases between. This CDR3 contains 14 residues. Germline CDR1 is ENHRY and CDR2 is SYGVKD. CDR3 sequence (DNA): TGTGCCATCAGTCCAGGGGATAGCAATCAGCCCCAGCATTTT. It is translated as CAISPGDSNQPQHF.

The chain has TRBV10-3 and TRBJ1-3, with D tentatively TRBD1 (5 bases). CDR1 is ENHRY, CDR2 SYGVKD, per germline. The CDR3 has 14 amino acids. With 6 bases removed from V and 1 base from J, the gap between germline ends came to 10 bases. The DNA for the CDR3 is TGTGCCATCAGGGACAATTCATCTGGAAACACCATATATTTT. It yields the protein CAIRDNSSGNTIYF.

This chain uses TRBV18 with TRBJ1-1; D gene unclear. V was cut by 2 bases and J by 5 bases, with 12 bases left in between. Per germline, CDR1 KGHSH and CDR2 LQKENI. This CDR3 contains 14 residues. CDR3 amino acids: CASSPEEAWTEAFF. In nucleotides, the CDR3 is TGTGCCAGCTCACCAGAGGAGGCCTGGACTGAAGCTTTCTTT.

This sequence joins TRBV20-1 and TRBJ2-3; 7 positions match TRBD2. Germline V CDR1 and CDR2: DFQATT, SNEGSKA (reference sequence). Trimming at V came to 3 bases and at J to 6 bases, leaving 3 bases not matched to a gene. This CDR3 is 12 amino acids long. The CDR3 spells CSASLGGDTQYF. The CDR3 bases are TGCAGTGCTAGTTTGGGAGGGGATACGCAGTATTTT.

In this sample, this clonotype turned up a few times. The DNA for the CDR3 is TGTGCCAGCAGCCAAGGGACCGGGAGATCCGGCAATCAGCCCCAGCATTTT. Encoded protein: CASSQGTGRSGNQPQHF. The chain is built from TRBV4-2 and TRBJ1-5; D uncertain. V was trimmed by 1 base and J by 2 bases, leaving 15 bases between them. CDR3 length equals 17 residues. Germline V gene sequence: CDR1 LGHNA, CDR2 YNFKEQ.

Only a few counts were recorded for this clonotype. This sequence joins TRBV2 and TRBJ1-2; tentative D call: TRBD1 (6 bases). The CDR3 runs to 12 residues. The germline V gene encodes CDR1 SNHLY and CDR2 FYNNEI. With 3 bases removed from V and 7 bases from J, the gap between germline ends came to 9 bases. The CDR3 coding sequence is TGTGCCAGCAGTGATGGGGGCCTTGGCTACACCTTC. It yields the protein CASSDGGLGYTF. Variable domain in full (rest from reference TRBV2 and TRBJ1-2): EPEVTQTPSHQVTQMGQEVILRCVPISNHLYFYWYRQILGQKVEFLVSFYNNEISEKSEIFDDQFSVERPDGSNFTLKIRSTKLEDSAMYFCASSDGGLGYTFGSGTRLTVV.

This sequence joins TRBV4-1 and TRBJ2-7, with unresolved D. The CDR3 has 15 amino acids. Germline values: CDR1 MGHRA, CDR2 YSYEKL. V lost 0 bases, J lost 1 base, and 10 bases lay in between. CDR3 bases: TGCGCCAGCAGCCAAGACATTTCGACATCCTACGAGCAGTACTTC. This gives the protein CASSQDISTSYEQYF.

This clonotype occurred a few times. This chain uses TRBV4-1 with TRBJ2-1; D could derive from TRBD1 or TRBD2 (5 bases each). V was shortened by 0 bases and J by 8 bases, with 11 bases between the two germline ends. The CDR3 has 14 amino acids. Germline assignment: CDR1 MGHRA and CDR2 YSYEKL. The CDR3 here is CASSQDSRGDEQFF. The CDR3 coding sequence is TGCGCCAGCAGCCAAGATTCCCGGGGCGATGAGCAGTTCTTC.

The gene calls are TRBV6-1 and TRBJ1-1; no clear D gene. The CDR3 extends over 15 amino acids. CDR1 is MNHNS, CDR2 SASEGT, per germline. Trimming left V 1 base short and J 7 bases short, with 16 bases between. CDR3 sequence: CASSEGLLLAGEAFF. The CDR3, as DNA: TGTGCCAGCAGTGAAGGCCTCCTTTTGGCGGGTGAAGCTTTCTTT.

CDR3 amino acids: CASSFEAGTDTQYF. DNA for the CDR3: TGTGCCAGCAGCTTTGAGGCCGGGACAGATACGCAGTATTTT. This rearrangement joins TRBV7-9 to TRBJ2-3, with D hard to call. CDR1 is SEHNR and CDR2 is FQNEAQ in the germline V gene (reference sequence). The CDR3 length is 14 residues. V lost 3 bases and J lost 3, with 10 bases in between.

The J gene is TRBJ1-5, the V gene TRBV25-1; D unclear. This CDR3 has 13 amino acids. Germline assignment: CDR1 MGHDK and CDR2 SYGVNS. Trimming took off 1 base at V and 6 bases at J, with 7 bases between the two ends. The CDR3 spells CASSESSTQPQHF. DNA of the CDR3: TGTGCCAGCAGTGAATCCTCGACTCAGCCCCAGCATTTT.

This rearrangement joins TRBV10-3 to TRBJ2-3; 8 nucleotides align to TRBD1. Trimming at V came to 11 bases and at J to 4 bases, leaving 11 bases not matched to a gene. Germline V gene data show CDR1 as ENHRY and CDR2 as SYGVKD. This CDR3 has 14 residues. The CDR3 DNA reads TGTGCCTCGGCTGGACAGGGTCGGGCAGATACGCAGTATTTT. It specifies CASAGQGRADTQYF.

The chain joins TRBV25-1 to TRBJ2-3; TRBD1 matches 7 bases. The V gene end was trimmed by 4 bases and the J gene end by 6 bases; junction bases not matched to a gene: 10. The germline V gene has CDR1 MGHDK and CDR2 SYGVNS. CDR3 length: 15 amino acids. This CDR3 reads CASSGGQAKGDTQYF. The CDR3 DNA is TGTGCCAGCAGTGGTGGACAGGCAAAAGGGGATACGCAGTATTTT.

The rearrangement links TRBV7-6 to TRBJ1-1; possible D gene TRBD1, 5 bases. In germline, CDR1 is SGHVS, CDR2 FNYEAQ. There are 15 residues in the CDR3. Trimming took off 2 bases at V and 0 bases at J, with 10 bases between the two ends. Written as DNA, the CDR3 is TGTGCCAGCAGCTTAAAGGGACCGCTGAACACTGAAGCTTTCTTT. Its protein is CASSLKGPLNTEAFF.

The chain is built from TRBV24-1 and TRBJ1-2, with 8 positions matching TRBD1. The V segment lost 3 bases and the J segment 7 bases; nucleotides outside the gene matches: 9. The CDR3 has 15 residues. CDR1 is KGHDR, CDR2 SFDVKD, per germline. CDR3 region: CATSDPGGPESGYTF. CDR3 in DNA: TGTGCCACCAGTGATCCAGGGGGCCCGGAGTCTGGCTACACCTTC.

For the CDR3, the DNA is TGCAGTGCTAGAGCGGCTAGCGGTTCCTACGAGCAGTACTTC. The encoded protein is CSARAASGSYEQYF. V gene TRBV20-1 combines with J gene TRBJ2-7, with 7 bases matching TRBD2. Trimming removed 1 base from V and 1 base from J; junction bases left unmatched: 4. CDR3 length: 14 residues. CDR1 is DFQATT, CDR2 SNEGSKA, per germline (reference sequence).